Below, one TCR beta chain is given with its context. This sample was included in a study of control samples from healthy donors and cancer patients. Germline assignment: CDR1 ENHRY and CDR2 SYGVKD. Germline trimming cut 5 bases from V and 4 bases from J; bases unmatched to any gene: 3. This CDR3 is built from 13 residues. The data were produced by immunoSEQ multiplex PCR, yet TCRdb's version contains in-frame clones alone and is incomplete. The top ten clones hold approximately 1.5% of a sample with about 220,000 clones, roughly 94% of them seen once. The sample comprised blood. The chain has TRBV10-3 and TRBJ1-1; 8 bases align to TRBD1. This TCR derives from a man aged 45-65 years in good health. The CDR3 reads CAISTGGPTEAFF. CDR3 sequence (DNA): TGTGCCATCAGTACAGGGGGGCCCACTGAAGCTTTCTTT.